A single sample gave rise to the 29 T cell receptor beta chains below, sequenced in a study of blood T cell repertoires in COVID-19. The method was immunoSEQ multiplex PCR; TCRdb's version includes in-frame clones alone and lacks a portion of them. The sample lists under 250,000 clones, about 83% occurring once. The material sequenced was peripheral blood. The receptors stem from a woman aged 35 to 49 with active or convalescent COVID-19.

The CDR3 reads CASSQHPDSRRAFF. CDR3 nucleotides: TGTGCCAGCAGTCAACACCCGGACTCCCGTAGGGCTTTCTTT. The rearrangement joins TRBV6-2 or TRBV6-3 to TRBJ1-1; no firm D call. Germline V gives CDR1 MNHEY, CDR2 SVGEGT. Between the trimmed V and J ends, which lost 5 bases and 11 bases, there was a span of 21 bases. The CDR3 consists of 14 residues.

This clone was found a few times. The chain has TRBV10-3 and TRBJ1-3; possible D gene TRBD1, 6 bases. CDR1 is ENHRY, CDR2 SYGVKD, per germline. Trimming left V 6 bases short and J 0 bases short, with 15 bases between. This CDR3 has 16 residues. The CDR3 nucleotides read TGTGCCATCAGCCGCGGACAGCCGAGCTCTGGAAACACCATATATTTT. It specifies CAISRGQPSSGNTIYF.

The chain links TRBV24-1 to TRBJ2-5; tentatively, D is TRBD1 (5 bases). The CDR3 contains 17 residues. V was shortened by 4 bases and J by 4 bases, with 21 bases between the two germline ends. Germline lookup yields CDR1 KGHDR and CDR2 SFDVKD. CDR3 protein: CATSDYRPGRRGETQYF. The CDR3 coding sequence is TGTGCCACCAGTGACTATAGACCGGGTCGAAGGGGAGAGACCCAGTACTTC.

The chain employs TRBV24-1 and TRBJ2-5; 11 bases fit TRBD1. Germline lookup yields CDR1 KGHDR and CDR2 SFDVKD. This CDR3 is 15 amino acids long. The junction had 2 bases not matched to a gene; V was cut back by 1 base and J by 5 bases. The CDR3 sequence is CATSDFGQGAETQYF. DNA of the CDR3: TGTGCCACCAGTGATTTTGGACAGGGGGCTGAGACCCAGTACTTC.

This chain connects TRBV9 to TRBJ2-3; the match to TRBD2 covers 11 bases. J lost 2 bases, V lost 3 bases, and 8 bases had no gene match. CDR1 SGDLS and CDR2 YYNGEE come from the germline V gene. The CDR3 contains 17 residues. CDR3 bases: TGTGCCAGCAGCGCCTCAGCGGGACTAGCGGTCACAGATACGCAGTATTTT. It codes for CASSASAGLAVTDTQYF.

The gene calls are TRBV5-1 and TRBJ1-2, with 7 bases matching TRBD1. The CDR3 contains 14 residues. The germline gives CDR1 SGHRS, CDR2 YFSETQ. Germline trimming cut 4 bases from V and 3 bases from J; bases unmatched to any gene: 6. The CDR3 reads CASSMSGTDYGYTF. CDR3 bases: TGCGCCAGCAGCATGTCCGGGACAGACTATGGCTACACCTTC.

This sequence joins TRBV12-3 or TRBV12-4 and TRBJ1-1; a weak D match, TRBD1 (5 bases). The CDR3 has 13 amino acids. V lost 3 bases, J lost 4 bases, and 9 bases lay in between. DNA of the CDR3: TGTGCCAGCAGTTTTGGGGCTCCCACTGAAGCTTTCTTT. Amino acids: CASSFGAPTEAFF.

The gene calls are TRBV24-1 and TRBJ2-7; D perhaps matches TRBD1 (5 bases). V was pared by 3 bases and J by 4 bases, with 9 bases between. Germline V lookup: CDR1 KGHDR, CDR2 SFDVKD. The CDR3 totals 13 residues. CDR3: CATSDATAYEQYF. In DNA, the CDR3 is TGTGCCACCAGTGATGCGACAGCATACGAGCAGTACTTC.

CDR3 sequence: CASSFEGRAGGPTDTQYF. The CDR3 region has the DNA TGTGCCAGCAGCTTTGAGGGGCGTGCGGGAGGGCCAACAGATACGCAGTATTTT. V usage is TRBV11-3 and J usage is TRBJ2-3; TRBD2 agrees at 9 bases. J lost 3 bases, V lost 3 bases, and 13 bases had no gene match. Germline V CDR1 and CDR2: SGHNT, YENEEA. CDR3 length: 18 amino acids.

The V gene is TRBV11-3, the J gene TRBJ1-1; 9 bases fit TRBD1. This CDR3 has 15 amino acids. CDR1 is SGHNT and CDR2 is YENEEA in the germline V gene. V gave up 3 bases and J gave up 11 bases; unmatched junction bases: 13. The CDR3 region has the DNA TGTGCCAGCAGCTTTATGGGACAGGGTGAGAATGAGGCTTTCTTT. This sequence encodes CASSFMGQGENEAFF. Full variable domain (outside the CDR3, taken from reference TRBV11-3 and TRBJ1-1): EAGVVQSPRYKIIEKKQPVAFWCNPISGHNTLYWYLQNLGQGPELLIRYENEEAVDDSQLPKDRFSAERLKGVDSTLKIQPAELGDSAVYLCASSFMGQGENEAFFGQGTRLTVV.

The chain combines TRBV20-1 with TRBJ2-1; 10 bases map to TRBD2. V shed 3 bases, J shed 7 bases, and the junction held 12 bases outside the gene matches. The CDR3 contains 16 residues. The germline CDR1 and CDR2 sequences are DFQATT and SNEGSKA (reference sequence). In DNA, the CDR3 is TGCAGTGCTAGTACGGCTAGCGGGGGAACGGGGAATGAGCAGTTCTTC. Its translation: CSASTASGGTGNEQFF.

CDR3 residues: CATSRDRRGDSYGYTF. The CDR3 bases are TGTGCCACCAGCAGAGATCGCAGGGGTGATAGCTATGGCTACACCTTC. This chain connects TRBV15 to TRBJ1-2; possibly TRBD1 for D (6 bases). Germline V gives CDR1 LNHNV, CDR2 YYDKDF (reference sequence). V was trimmed by 0 bases and J by 4 bases, leaving 15 bases between them. The CDR3 loop spans 16 amino acids.

This clone turned up a few times. V usage is TRBV14 and J usage is TRBJ1-6; 11 nucleotides agree with TRBD1. V trimming: 4 bases; J trimming: 6 bases; junction bases outside the gene matches: 2. The CDR3 spans 15 residues. CDR1 and CDR2 from the germline V gene are SGHDN and FVKESK. CDR3 sequence reads: CASSLGTGGNSPLHF. Written as DNA, the CDR3 is TGTGCCAGCAGCCTCGGGACAGGGGGTAATTCACCCCTCCACTTT.

This chain links TRBV6-1 with TRBJ2-7, with a tentative D call TRBD1 (5 bases). The CDR3 is made up of 14 amino acids. The V gene lost 2 bases and the J gene lost 5 bases, with 13 bases spanning the gap. Germline lookup yields CDR1 MNHNS and CDR2 SASEGT. CDR3 in DNA: TGTGCCAGCAGTGAACGGCAGGGTGGCCACGAGCAGTACTTC. Encoded protein: CASSERQGGHEQYF.

The chain recombines TRBV5-1 with TRBJ2-5; 12 bases map to TRBD2. In germline, CDR1 is SGHRS, CDR2 YFSETQ. This CDR3 region has 14 residues. V was pared by 3 bases and J by 5 bases, with 2 bases of the junction left unmatched. CDR3 amino acids: CASSYGLAGETQYF. The CDR3 DNA reads TGCGCCAGCAGCTACGGACTAGCGGGGGAGACCCAGTACTTC.

The CDR3 region has the DNA TGTGCCAGCAGTTTAGAGGGCTATGGCTACACCTTC. Protein product: CASSLEGYGYTF. The rearrangement joins TRBV28 to TRBJ1-2; D ambiguous. Between the trimmed V and J ends, which lost 2 bases and 4 bases, there was a span of 5 bases. Per germline, CDR1 MDHEN and CDR2 SYDVKM. This CDR3 region has 12 residues.

The chain has TRBV30 and TRBJ1-2; D may be TRBD1 (6 bases). The CDR3 consists of 16 residues. Trimming left V 0 bases short and J 4 bases short, with 18 bases between. Per germline, CDR1 GTSNPN and CDR2 SVGIG (reference sequence). CDR3 bases: TGTGCCTGGAGTGTACTTCGGACAGAGGCTTCCTATGGCTACACCTTC. Translating it yields CAWSVLRTEASYGYTF.

This chain joins TRBV18 and TRBJ2-1, with TRBD1 as a possible D gene (6 bases). The CDR3 has 16 residues. V was clipped by 0 bases and J by 0 bases, with 9 bases between them. Germline V gene data show CDR1 as KGHSH and CDR2 as LQKENI. This CDR3 is CASSPPNRDSYNEQFF. The CDR3 coding sequence is TGTGCCAGCTCACCACCGAACAGGGACTCCTACAATGAGCAGTTCTTC.

The genes are TRBV27 and TRBJ2-1; 7 nucleotides agree with TRBD2. The CDR3 length is 14 residues. Germline CDR1 MNHEY, CDR2 SMNVEV (reference sequence). J was trimmed by 3 bases and V by 5 bases; bases with no gene match: 4. The CDR3 loop is CASSNRDYYNEQFF. The CDR3 region has the DNA TGTGCCAGCAGTAACCGGGACTACTACAATGAGCAGTTCTTC.

The chain links TRBV24-1 to TRBJ1-2, with D tentatively TRBD1 (5 bases). CDR1 and CDR2 from the germline V gene are KGHDR and SFDVKD. V shed 2 bases and J shed 1 base, with 10 bases lying between them. The CDR3 length is 15 residues. The CDR3 DNA reads as TGTGCCACCAGTGATTCGGCCGGGGGTAACTATGGCTACACCTTC. It specifies CATSDSAGGNYGYTF.

This sequence joins TRBV30 and TRBJ1-4, with TRBD1 matching 8 bases. The CDR3 sequence is 16 residues long. The V gene's germline CDR1 is GTSNPN and CDR2 SVGIG (reference sequence). V lost 1 base, J lost 2 bases, and 6 bases stayed unmatched. The CDR3 nucleotides are TGTGCCTGGAGTGAAGGTACAGGGGGGACTAATGAAAAACTGTTTTTT. Encoded protein: CAWSEGTGGTNEKLFF.

CDR3 amino acids: CARIITQGPIGYGYTF. The CDR3 DNA follows: TGTGCCAGGATAATAACACAGGGCCCGATTGGGTATGGCTACACCTTC. This rearrangement joins TRBV28 to TRBJ1-2; TRBD1 might be the D (6 bases). The germline gives CDR1 MDHEN, CDR2 SYDVKM. The CDR3 covers 16 residues. The ends were cut back, 9 bases at V and 5 bases at J, with 25 bases in the middle.

The chain couples TRBV5-1 to TRBJ2-2, with 9 positions matching TRBD1. CDR1 is SGHRS, CDR2 YFSETQ, per germline. The CDR3 contains 15 residues. The V and J ends lost 4 bases and 4 bases, in that order; junction bases with no gene match: 5. In nucleotides, the CDR3 is TGCGCCAGCAGCCAAGGGACAGGGCTCACCGGGGAGCTGTTTTTT. Amino acids: CASSQGTGLTGELFF. The variable domain in full, completed from reference TRBV5-1 and TRBJ2-2, reads KAGVTQTPRYLIKTRGQQVTLSCSPISGHRSVSWYQQTPGQGLQFLFEYFSETQRNKGNFPGRFSGRQFSNSRSEMNVSTLELGDSALYLCASSQGTGLTGELFFGEGSRLTVL.

This clone was detected only once. The CDR3 nucleotides are TGCGCCAGCAGCTTGGCGTCTGCGGGACAGACGCAGTATTTT. It encodes CASSLASAGQTQYF. The J gene is TRBJ2-3, the V gene TRBV5-1, with D perhaps matching TRBD1 (7 bases). Deletions cut 0 bases from V and 9 bases from J, with 14 bases between. Germline loops: CDR1 SGHRS, CDR2 YFSETQ. This CDR3 is 14 amino acids long. The full variable domain, with the rest looked up from reference TRBV5-1 and TRBJ2-3, is KAGVTQTPRYLIKTRGQQVTLSCSPISGHRSVSWYQQTPGQGLQFLFEYFSETQRNKGNFPGRFSGRQFSNSRSEMNVSTLELGDSALYLCASSLASAGQTQYFGPGTRLTVL.

The chain joins TRBV30 to TRBJ2-5; 14 positions match TRBD2. Trimming cost V 3 bases and J 2 bases; bases outside gene matches: 17. Germline V gene sequence: CDR1 GTSNPN, CDR2 SVGIG (reference sequence). The CDR3 spans 20 residues. The CDR3 sequence is CAWRFPPGLAGVLGQETQYF. The CDR3 DNA follows: TGTGCCTGGAGATTCCCACCGGGACTAGCGGGAGTATTGGGGCAAGAGACCCAGTACTTC.

The V call is TRBV6-4, the J call TRBJ2-5; D might be TRBD2 (6 bases). This CDR3 has 13 amino acids. V shed 4 bases and J shed 5 bases, with 11 bases lying between them. Germline V CDR1 and CDR2: MRHNA, SNTAGT. The chain's CDR3 is CASSAGEGETQYF. CDR3 coding DNA: TGTGCCAGCAGTGCGGGAGAGGGGGAGACCCAGTACTTC.

The V call is TRBV2, the J call TRBJ1-2, with a tentative D call TRBD1 (6 bases). CDR1 is SNHLY and CDR2 is FYNNEI in the germline V gene. Between the trimmed V and J ends, which lost 5 bases and 2 bases, there was a span of 9 bases. The CDR3 has 13 residues. CDR3 bases: TGTGCCAGCAGTCCTCAGGGGAACTATGGCTACACCTTC. It specifies CASSPQGNYGYTF.

The genes are TRBV6-2 or TRBV6-3 and TRBJ2-7; 10 nucleotides agree with TRBD1. Germline V lookup: CDR1 MNHEY, CDR2 SVGEGT. This CDR3 is built from 15 residues. V dropped 0 bases and J dropped 3; count of bases not matched to a gene: 2. For the CDR3, the DNA is TGTGCCAGCAGTTACTCGACAGGGGGCGGCTACGAGCAGTACTTC. Protein: CASSYSTGGGYEQYF.

This chain connects TRBV11-2 to TRBJ1-1; 7 bases are a match to TRBD1. This CDR3 has 14 amino acids. The germline CDR1 and CDR2 sequences are SGHAT and FQNNGV. The ends lost 11 bases at V and 0 bases at J; junction bases unmatched: 9. The CDR3 DNA follows: TGTGCCGTTCACAGGGGCCGCATGAACACTGAAGCTTTCTTT. As protein: CAVHRGRMNTEAFF.